This T cell receptor (beta chain) was retrieved from a study of T cell responses to AZD1222 COVID-19 vaccine. This table comes from immunoSEQ multiplex PCR, and its TCRdb copy is limited to in-frame clones, with some not included. The profile covers roughly 120,000 clones, with over 75% appearing a single time and around 19% taken by the ten largest. Trimming removed 3 bases at V and 7 bases at J, with 18 bases between. The CDR3 extends over 16 amino acids. CDR1 is MNHEY and CDR2 is SVGAGI in the germline V gene. This rearrangement joins TRBV6-5 to TRBJ1-4; D unclear. This TCR came from an adult in good health. The sample was peripheral blood, taken on day 0 of MenACWY control vaccination. The chain's CDR3 is CASSYVAGLSREKLFF. In DNA form, the CDR3 reads TGTGCCAGCAGTTATGTAGCCGGACTGTCGCGTGAAAAACTGTTTTTT.